This entry lists 3 T cell receptor beta chains sequenced from one sample in a study of blood T cell repertoires in COVID-19. Measured with immunoSEQ multiplex PCR; TCRdb has only the in-frame clones, and not every one. The top ten hold approximately 20% of the sample, which has some 67,000 clones, around nine tenths seen once. Sequences were obtained from peripheral blood. The receptor set was obtained from a woman aged 80 or over with acute or convalescent COVID-19.

The chain employs TRBV7-2 and TRBJ2-1, with 11 positions matching TRBD2. Germline lookup yields CDR1 SGHTA and CDR2 FQGNSA. CDR3 length: 17 amino acids. With 5 bases clipped from V and 4 bases from J, the junction kept 10 bases outside the gene matches. The CDR3 DNA sequence: TGTGCCAGCAGCAAGCCCTCTAGCGGGAGGACATACAATGAGCAGTTCTTC. This gives the protein CASSKPSSGRTYNEQFF.

The chain carries TRBV6-1 and TRBJ1-4; D unresolved. Trimming cost V 3 bases and J 8 bases, with 10 bases left between them. This CDR3 region has 13 residues. CDR1 and CDR2 from the germline V gene are MNHNS and SASEGT. The CDR3 DNA follows: TGTGCCAGCAGTGAGGCCACGAGGGAAAAACTGTTTTTT. This gives the protein CASSEATREKLFF.

The rearrangement uses TRBV5-1 and TRBJ1-1, with D tentatively TRBD1 (6 bases). The V gene's germline CDR1 is SGHRS and CDR2 YFSETQ. Trimming pared 4 bases from V and 11 bases from J, leaving 18 bases between. The CDR3 runs to 13 residues. The CDR3 sequence is CASSPRTGPGAFF. The CDR3 nucleotides read TGCGCCAGCAGCCCTCGAACAGGGCCGGGGGCTTTCTTT. Variable domain in full (rest from reference TRBV5-1 and TRBJ1-1): KAGVTQTPRYLIKTRGQQVTLSCSPISGHRSVSWYQQTPGQGLQFLFEYFSETQRNKGNFPGRFSGRQFSNSRSEMNVSTLELGDSALYLCASSPRTGPGAFFGQGTRLTVV.